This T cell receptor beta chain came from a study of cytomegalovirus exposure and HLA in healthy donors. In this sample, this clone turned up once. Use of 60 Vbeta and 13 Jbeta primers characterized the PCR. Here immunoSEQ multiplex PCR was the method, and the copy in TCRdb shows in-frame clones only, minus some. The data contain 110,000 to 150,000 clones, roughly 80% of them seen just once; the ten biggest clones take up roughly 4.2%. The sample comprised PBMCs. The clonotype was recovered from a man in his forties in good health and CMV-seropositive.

CDR3 nucleotide sequence: TGTGCCAGCAGTTACGGCGGGACGACCGCAGATACGCAGTATTTT. As protein: CASSYGGTTADTQYF. The V call is TRBV6-5, the J call TRBJ2-3, with D possibly matching TRBD2 (6 bases). The germline gives CDR1 MNHEY, CDR2 SVGAGI. The germline V and J ends were trimmed by 2 bases and 4 bases, with 13 bases remaining between them. This CDR3 region has 15 residues.